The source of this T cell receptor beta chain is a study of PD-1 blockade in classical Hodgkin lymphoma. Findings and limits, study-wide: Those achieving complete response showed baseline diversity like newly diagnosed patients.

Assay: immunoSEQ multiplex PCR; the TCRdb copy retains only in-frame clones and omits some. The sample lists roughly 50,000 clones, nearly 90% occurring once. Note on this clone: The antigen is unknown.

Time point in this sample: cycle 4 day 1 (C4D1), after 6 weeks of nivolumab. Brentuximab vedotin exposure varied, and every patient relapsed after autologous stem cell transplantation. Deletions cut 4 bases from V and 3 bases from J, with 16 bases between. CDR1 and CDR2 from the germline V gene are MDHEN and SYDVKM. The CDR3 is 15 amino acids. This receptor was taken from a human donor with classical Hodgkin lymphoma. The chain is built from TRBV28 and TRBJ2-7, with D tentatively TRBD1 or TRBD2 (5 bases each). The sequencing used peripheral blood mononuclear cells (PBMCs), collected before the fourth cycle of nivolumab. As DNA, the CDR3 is TGTGCCAGCAGTTCCGCTAACGGGGACCACTACGAGCAGTACTTC. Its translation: CASSSANGDHYEQYF. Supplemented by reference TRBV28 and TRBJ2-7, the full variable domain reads DVKVTQSSRYLVKRTGEKVFLECVQDMDHENMFWYRQDPGLGLRLIYFSYDVKMKEKGDIPEGYSVSREKKERFSLILESASTNQTSMYLCASSSANGDHYEQYFGPGTRLTVT.